The 12 T cell receptor beta chains in this list originate from one sample, sequenced in a study of blood T cell repertoires in COVID-19. The table came from immunoSEQ multiplex PCR; TCRdb's copy has only in-frame clones and leaves some out. This table has nearly 110,000 clones, about three quarters appearing once. Sequenced material: peripheral blood. These receptors all come from a man aged 65 to 79 with acute or convalescent COVID-19.

On this clone itself: The sample carries other DNA sequences with the same CDR3. V and J are TRBV19 and TRBJ1-5; TRBD1 matches 7 bases. Germline CDR1 reads LNHDA; CDR2 reads SQIVND (reference sequence). The V segment lost 2 bases and the J segment 4 bases; nucleotides outside the gene matches: 2. CDR3 length: 14 amino acids. CDR3 residues: CASSISGGNQPQHF. The CDR3 DNA is TGTGCCAGTAGTATATCAGGGGGTAATCAGCCCCAGCATTTT.

Regarding this clone: A junction boundary mismatches the germline segment, possibly from a read error. V and J are TRBV5-4 and TRBJ2-2, with a tentative D call TRBD1 (6 bases). The CDR3 length is 12 residues. CDR1 and CDR2 (germline): SGHNT, YYREEE (reference sequence). CDR3 loop: CASSLEGDKVIF. The CDR3 coding sequence is TGTGCCAGCAGCTTGGAGGGGGACAAGGTGATTTTT.

The V call is TRBV7-8, the J call TRBJ2-7, with 11 bases lining up with TRBD2. The CDR3 totals 14 residues. Germline V gives CDR1 SGHVS, CDR2 FQNEAQ. The trim removed 4 bases at V and 3 bases at J, leaving 2 bases unmatched. The CDR3 sequence is CASSSSGGNYEQYF. The CDR3 bases are TGTGCCAGCAGCTCTAGCGGGGGGAACTACGAGCAGTACTTC.

As for this clone: This sample includes further DNA sequences coding for the same CDR3. The gene calls are TRBV7-9 and TRBJ2-7; perhaps TRBD2 as D (5 bases). CDR3 length equals 14 residues. CDR1 and CDR2 (germline): SEHNR, FQNEAQ (reference sequence). The V end lost 5 bases, the J end lost 0 bases, and 11 bases lay between the germline ends. CDR3 in DNA: TGTGCCAGCAGCCCGGACTCAAGCTCCTACGAGCAGTACTTC. It specifies CASSPDSSSYEQYF.

The chain links TRBV11-3 to TRBJ2-6; D may be TRBD2 (5 bases). The CDR3 runs to 19 residues. V lost 5 bases and J 2 bases, leaving 22 bases between the germline ends. Germline loops: CDR1 SGHNT, CDR2 YENEEA. CDR3 sequence reads: CASSPTRAPGMTGANVLTF. Here the CDR3 DNA reads TGTGCCAGCAGCCCTACGAGAGCTCCGGGGATGACTGGGGCCAACGTCCTGACTTTC.

A single count supports this clone. The chain employs TRBV11-1 and TRBJ2-5, with TRBD2 matching over 7 bases. The CDR3 has 14 residues. CDR1 and CDR2 from the germline V gene are SGHAT and FQDESV (reference sequence). With V trimmed by 5 bases and J by 2 bases, 5 bases remained unmatched. Written as DNA, the CDR3 is TGTGCCAGCAGCCGGGACTATCGTCAAGAGACCCAGTACTTC. It is translated as CASSRDYRQETQYF.

The genes are TRBV6-2 or TRBV6-3 and TRBJ1-1, with D unclear. V lost 2 bases and J 1 base, leaving 5 bases between the germline ends. Germline loops: CDR1 MNHEY, CDR2 SVGEGT. The CDR3 runs to 13 residues. For the CDR3, the DNA is TGTGCCAGCAGTTACCTGGCGAACACTGAAGCTTTCTTT. Translated, it gives CASSYLANTEAFF.

The CDR3 nucleotides read TGTGCCAGCAGTTACGGGCTAGCGGAAGTCGAGCAGTACTTC. Translated: CASSYGLAEVEQYF. The chain has TRBV6-5 and TRBJ2-7; 7 nucleotides agree with TRBD2. Trimming took 2 bases from V and 6 from J; bases not matched to a gene: 7. CDR1 and CDR2 (germline): MNHEY, SVGAGI. This CDR3 has 14 amino acids.

The genes are TRBV7-2 and TRBJ1-6; D remains unclear. V was cut by 1 base and J by 7 bases, with 5 bases left in between. Germline lookup yields CDR1 SGHTA and CDR2 FQGNSA. This CDR3 spans 13 amino acids. DNA for the CDR3: TGTGCCAGCAGCTTAGACAGAAATTCACCCCTCCACTTT. Its translation: CASSLDRNSPLHF.

Concerning this clone: Other DNA sequences of this sample code for an identical CDR3. The rearrangement joins TRBV19 to TRBJ2-2, with 10 bases identical to TRBD1. The CDR3 runs to 12 residues. Trimming at V came to 9 bases and at J to 6 bases, leaving 1 base not matched to a gene. CDR1 and CDR2 from the germline V gene are LNHDA and SQIVND (reference sequence). CDR3 in DNA: TGTGCCAGCGGACAGGGGGCCGGGGAGCTGTTTTTT. The encoded protein is CASGQGAGELFF.

This rearrangement joins TRBV23-1 to TRBJ2-1; D call uncertain. TRBV23-1 belongs to the ORF category, with a function that is uncertain. This CDR3 is 18 amino acids long. The V end was cut by 10 bases, the J end by 1 base, with 26 bases between. DNA for the CDR3: TGCGCCACCGAGCGAGGAAGAGATCCCGAAGATTCCTACAATGAGCAGTTCTTC. This translates into CATERGRDPEDSYNEQFF.

The rearrangement joins TRBV19 to TRBJ2-5; D might be TRBD1 (5 bases). The CDR3 totals 14 residues. Trimming removed 3 bases at V and 4 bases at J, with 12 bases between. CDR1 LNHDA and CDR2 SQIVND come from the germline V gene (reference sequence). As DNA, the CDR3 is TGTGCCAGTAGTATCGGGCAGGGCGGAGAGACCCAGTACTTC. Amino acids: CASSIGQGGETQYF.